This T cell receptor beta chain was captured in a study of blood T cell repertoires in COVID-19 (dated by TCRdb to 2019 to 2021). For the study in its entirety: The collaborator samples originated in the United States, Italy and Spain and spanned the acute and convalescent phases of COVID-19. The prospective study material was composed of cDNA or gDNA derived from T cells, B-cell-depleted T cells, or PBMCs. Deeply sampled blood TCRbeta repertoires from subjects exposed to, actively infected with, or recovered from COVID-19 were included in the dataset. A freely available public database, intended as a resource for researchers studying the immune response to SARS-CoV-2, is where the repertoires were released. Samples came from the ongoing ImmuneRACE study (first 160 participants) plus 1,254 subjects from 6 global collaborators. Nearly every sample came with metadata listing a de-identified subject ID, COVID-19 status, age in years and sex. Where available, HLA class I and class II types were obtained from metadata supplied by the sample provider rather than from assay-based typing.

The germline V gene supplies CDR1 KGHDR and CDR2 SFDVKD. V gives up 9 bases and J gives up 1 base, and the segment between their germline ends measures 11 bases. From cysteine to phenylalanine, the CDR3 is 13 amino acids long. Of all the DNA, just the CDR3 is kept, 39 bases in frame from base 1. Samples from volunteer blood donors who had recovered from COVID-19 were contributed by a second Seattle source. Collaborating institutions collected whole blood in K2EDTA tubes following their own protocols. For TCRbeta analysis, collaborators shipped samples in one of three forms: frozen whole blood, isolated PBMCs, or DNA extracted from either of those sample types. The immunoSEQ Assay, a bias-controlled multiplex PCR, was used to amplify TCRbeta CDR3 regions from genomic DNA. The authors processed their data as follows. Nucleated cell counts per sample were estimated from amplification of reference gene primers within the assay. Sequence reads were collapsed and filtered to measure the absolute abundance of every unique TCRbeta CDR3 rearrangement. Productive Simpson clonality was computed per sample as the square root of Simpson's diversity index over productive rearrangements. This is the immuneACCESS table as TCRdb keeps it, with only in-frame sequences that have V and J called. A part of the clones is gone; compared with another copy, unresolved V genes explain less than half, and the rest is unexplained. The V and J calls and clone size come from that table; D and trimming were worked out from the DNA. In this sample the table shows approximately 130,000 clones, around 86% of which occur a single time. 15% to 20% of the sample goes to the ten largest clones.

On this clone itself: Its antigen is still unknown. Per-base quality was not reported, and no clone a single base away is much larger than it.

What the research found in general, with its limitations: The quantity of clinical and demographic metadata differed by source and by participant and was supplied without curation.

Sequenced: peripheral blood. The origin of this receptor is a woman in her 50s who had recovered from COVID-19. The V gene is TRBV24-1 and the J gene is TRBJ1-1, and the D gene may be TRBD1, 6 bases matching. The DNA reads TGTGCCACCGTCGGACAGCCGAACACTGAAGCTTTCTTT. The resulting protein is CATVGQPNTEAFF.